This T cell receptor beta chain came from a study of T-cell reconstitution after alpha-beta-depleted transplantation in children. Study-level results: Newly generated T cells supplied most T-cell counts and diversity one year post-transplant.

The TCRbeta library was prepared with unique molecular identifiers. TCRdb itself ran the PCR reads through MiXCR, one entry per CDR3 protein. This table holds 700,000 to 850,000 distinct CDR3 sequences, roughly 15% found once. This clonotype appeared a few times. Antigen specificity is unknown. The sample in question was PBMCs, mostly from graft donor cells, obtained 360 days after TCRalphabeta/CD19-depleted stem cell transplant. This receptor was identified in a male patient younger than 18 who had a stem cell transplant for acute lymphoblastic leukemia, so the T cells may come from the graft donor.

The CDR3 nucleotides read TGTGCCAGCAGCTTACGAGGGTCCCCGAGGACCGGGGAGCTGTTTTTT. It specifies CASSLRGSPRTGELFF. The V and J genes are TRBV7-2 and TRBJ2-2; a weak D match, TRBD2 (5 bases). Trimming removed 2 bases at V and 5 bases at J, with 15 bases between. Germline assignment: CDR1 SGHTA and CDR2 FQGNSA. This CDR3 is 16 amino acids long.